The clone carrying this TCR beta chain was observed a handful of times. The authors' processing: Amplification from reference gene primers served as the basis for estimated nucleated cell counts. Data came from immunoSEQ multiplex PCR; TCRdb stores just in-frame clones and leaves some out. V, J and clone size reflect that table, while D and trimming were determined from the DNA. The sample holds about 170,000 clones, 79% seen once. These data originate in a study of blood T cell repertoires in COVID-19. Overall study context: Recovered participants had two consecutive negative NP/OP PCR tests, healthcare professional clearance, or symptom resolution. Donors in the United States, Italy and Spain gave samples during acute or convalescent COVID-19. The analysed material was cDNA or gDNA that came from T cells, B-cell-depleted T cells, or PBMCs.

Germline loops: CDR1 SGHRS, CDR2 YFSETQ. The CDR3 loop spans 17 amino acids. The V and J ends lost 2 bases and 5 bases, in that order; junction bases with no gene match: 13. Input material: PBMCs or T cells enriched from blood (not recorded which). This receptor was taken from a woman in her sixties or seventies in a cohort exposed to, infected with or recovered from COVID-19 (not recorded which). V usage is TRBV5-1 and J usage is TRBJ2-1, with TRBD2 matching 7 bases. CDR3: CASSFPSGGRANNEQFF. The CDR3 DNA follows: TGCGCCAGCAGCTTCCCGTCGGGGGGTAGAGCTAACAATGAGCAGTTCTTC.